Shown below are 3 T cell receptor beta chains from a single sample sequenced in a study of CD8 T cells in ankylosing spondylitis. MiXCR was run by TCRdb on the 5' RACE reads, yielding one entry per CDR3 protein. The sample holds some 240,000 distinct CDR3 sequences, about 18% seen once. Specimen: blood, either unsorted or a sorted T cell fraction (not recorded which). All receptors derive from a male donor with ankylosing spondylitis or in good health (not recorded which).

As for this clonotype: This may arise from a read error, as a much more abundant clone is one base away. The CDR3 ends on some other residue instead of the conserved phenylalanine or tryptophan, so this is likely a read error. J is TRBJ2-7 and V is TRBV29-1; D unclear. Trimming removed 4 bases at V and 2 bases at J, with 15 bases between. CDR1 is SQVTM and CDR2 is ANQGSEA in the germline V gene. The CDR3 contains 14 residues. CDR3 amino acids: CSVGRAVETYEQYL. In DNA form, the CDR3 reads TGCAGCGTTGGAAGGGCGGTAGAAACCTACGAGCAGTACTTA.

This clonotype was counted many times. The chain is built from TRBV11-1 and TRBJ2-5; no clear D. Germline V gene sequence: CDR1 SGHAT, CDR2 FQDESV (reference sequence). Trimming cost V 1 base and J 3 bases, with 30 bases left between them. The CDR3 consists of 21 residues. DNA for the CDR3: TGTGCCAGCAGCTTAGGTTTCGGCCGCCGGGCAAAGGTCGGGCTTAAAGAGACCCAGTACTTC. It translates to CASSLGFGRRAKVGLKETQYF.

V gene TRBV29-1 combines with J gene TRBJ1-1, with unresolved D. Trimming took 6 bases from V and 5 from J, leaving 16 bases between them. This CDR3 region has 13 residues. Germline V CDR1 and CDR2: SQVTM, ANQGSEA. The CDR3 is CSVLHRGGTEAFF. CDR3 DNA sequence: TGCAGCGTGCTACACCGGGGAGGGACTGAAGCTTTCTTT.